A single sample is the source of the 27 T cell receptor beta chains below, sequenced in a study of blood T cell repertoires in COVID-19. Here immunoSEQ multiplex PCR was the method, and the copy in TCRdb shows in-frame clones only, minus some. The sample lists fewer than 400,000 clones, approximately 90% occurring once. The sample was PBMCs or T cells enriched from blood (not recorded which). The receptors shown here come from a woman under 40 who had been exposed to COVID-19.

The chain uses TRBV19 and TRBJ1-6, with 7 nucleotides matching TRBD1. Germline V gene sequence: CDR1 LNHDA, CDR2 SQIVND (reference sequence). The CDR3 totals 14 residues. With 7 bases clipped from V and 5 bases from J, the junction kept 5 bases outside the gene matches. CDR3 residues: CASTWQGDNSPLHF. For the CDR3, the DNA is TGTGCCAGTACTTGGCAGGGGGATAATTCACCCCTCCACTTT.

V is TRBV25-1 and J is TRBJ2-7; D is unresolved. V lost 4 bases and J 0 bases, leaving 7 bases between the germline ends. CDR3 size: 13 residues. Germline loops: CDR1 MGHDK, CDR2 SYGVNS. The DNA of the CDR3 is TGTGCCAGCAGTGGAAGAGGCTCCTACGAGCAGTACTTC. It is translated as CASSGRGSYEQYF.

This clone showed up just once. J is TRBJ1-1 and V is TRBV19, with no clear D. The CDR3 runs 14 residues. Trimming shortened V by 1 base and J by 6 bases, and 12 bases separated the two germline ends. CDR1 is LNHDA, CDR2 SQIVND, per germline (reference sequence). The DNA for the CDR3 is TGTGCCAGTAGTATAGCGGCAGTGCGGGCTGAAGCTTTCTTT. It is translated as CASSIAAVRAEAFF.

The CDR3 loop reads CASSLLRGGLGLGEKLFF. CDR3 coding DNA: TGTGCCAGCAGCTTGCTCAGGGGAGGGTTGGGGTTAGGCGAAAAACTGTTTTTT. The genes are TRBV5-5 and TRBJ1-4, with D perhaps TRBD1 (6 bases). This CDR3 contains 18 residues. The germline V and J ends were trimmed by 1 base and 8 bases, with 24 bases remaining between them. Looked up from germline, CDR1 is SGHKS and CDR2 is YYEKEE (reference sequence).

V usage is TRBV7-6 and J usage is TRBJ2-7; D is possibly TRBD1 (6 bases). Trimming pared 5 bases from V and 2 bases from J, leaving 16 bases between. The CDR3 is made up of 15 amino acids. Germline V gives CDR1 SGHVS, CDR2 FNYEAQ. The CDR3 loop reads CASSITGSGTYEQYF. The CDR3 DNA reads as TGTGCCAGCAGCATTACAGGGTCAGGAACCTACGAGCAGTACTTC.

V usage is TRBV19 and J usage is TRBJ2-7; 8 nucleotides agree with TRBD1. Germline V gene data show CDR1 as LNHDA and CDR2 as SQIVND (reference sequence). CDR3 size: 14 residues. The V segment lost 3 bases and the J segment 5 bases; nucleotides outside the gene matches: 6. CDR3 amino acids: CASSMRQGADEQYF. The CDR3 nucleotides are TGTGCCAGTAGTATGCGGCAGGGGGCGGACGAGCAGTACTTC.

V and J are TRBV9 and TRBJ2-2; 7 bases match TRBD1. V was pared by 4 bases and J by 2 bases, with 5 bases of the junction left unmatched. The CDR3 extends over 15 amino acids. Germline V gene data show CDR1 as SGDLS and CDR2 as YYNGEE. The DNA of the CDR3 is TGTGCCAGCAGCACGAGGGGGCAAAACACCGGGGAGCTGTTTTTT. Translation: CASSTRGQNTGELFF.

The chain joins TRBV18 to TRBJ1-2, with 7 bases matching TRBD1. V was clipped by 4 bases and J by 7 bases; unmatched bases: 9. There are 14 residues in the CDR3. Looked up from germline, CDR1 is KGHSH and CDR2 is LQKENI. The CDR3 DNA follows: TGTGCCAGCTCACTGGCCGGGACAGAAGTTGGCTACACCTTC. Its translation: CASSLAGTEVGYTF.

V is TRBV5-1 and J is TRBJ1-3; D remains unclear. The CDR3 has 17 amino acids. V gave up 3 bases and J gave up 2 bases, with 18 bases separating them. CDR1 is SGHRS and CDR2 is YFSETQ in the germline V gene. The CDR3 DNA reads as TGCGCCAGCAGCTCCAAATATGGGAGTTTCACTGGAAACACCATATATTTT. Its protein is CASSSKYGSFTGNTIYF.

This chain links TRBV6-2 or TRBV6-3 with TRBJ2-7, with D uncertain. The CDR3 is 14 residues long. The V end lost 4 bases, the J end lost 0 bases, and 10 bases lay between the germline ends. The germline CDR1 and CDR2 sequences are MNHEY and SVGEGT. In DNA form, the CDR3 reads TGTGCCAGCAGTTCCGGCGGCCTCTCCTACGAGCAGTACTTC. Residues: CASSSGGLSYEQYF.

The sample holds a few counts of this clone. V gene TRBV29-1 combines with J gene TRBJ1-2; perhaps TRBD1 as D (6 bases). The CDR3 is 11 amino acids. The V end was cut by 7 bases, the J end by 8 bases, with 14 bases between. CDR1 and CDR2 from the germline V gene are SQVTM and ANQGSEA. The CDR3 loop reads CSALAGDGYTF. The CDR3 nucleotides read TGCAGCGCCCTTGCAGGGGACGGCTACACCTTC.

The rearrangement joins TRBV3-1 (or the pseudogene TRBV3-2) to TRBJ2-7, with 8 positions matching TRBD1. Looked up from germline, CDR1 is LGHDT and CDR2 is YNNKEL (reference sequence). The trim removed 4 bases at V and 3 bases at J, leaving 5 bases unmatched. The CDR3 is 14 amino acids. The CDR3 reads CASSLSGTGYEQYF. CDR3 DNA sequence: TGTGCCAGCAGCCTTTCAGGGACAGGCTACGAGCAGTACTTC.

To note about this clone: This specimen includes other DNA sequences encoding the same CDR3. The CDR3 spells CATSGAGPSTDTQYF. The CDR3 DNA is TGTGCCACCAGTGGCGCGGGGCCTAGCACAGATACGCAGTATTTT. The rearrangement joins TRBV24-1 to TRBJ2-3; possibly TRBD2 for D (6 bases). The V end was cut by 5 bases, the J end by 0 bases, with 11 bases between. Germline values: CDR1 KGHDR, CDR2 SFDVKD. CDR3 size: 15 residues.

V usage is TRBV11-3 and J usage is TRBJ1-2; TRBD1 might be the D (6 bases). The CDR3 spans 13 residues. Germline CDR1 reads SGHNT; CDR2 reads YENEEA. V was clipped by 5 bases and J by 2 bases, with 9 bases between them. In nucleotides, the CDR3 is TGTGCCAGCAGCGGGGGCAGGAACTATGGCTACACCTTC. Translation gives CASSGGRNYGYTF.

The chain uses TRBV5-1 and TRBJ1-2; maybe TRBD1 (6 bases). Germline V gene data show CDR1 as SGHRS and CDR2 as YFSETQ. Trimming left V 0 bases short and J 6 bases short, with 12 bases between. The CDR3 covers 14 residues. The CDR3 region is CASSLEGGRHGYTF. In nucleotides, the CDR3 is TGCGCCAGCAGCTTGGAGGGGGGGCGGCATGGCTACACCTTC. The full variable domain, with the rest looked up from reference TRBV5-1 and TRBJ1-2, is KAGVTQTPRYLIKTRGQQVTLSCSPISGHRSVSWYQQTPGQGLQFLFEYFSETQRNKGNFPGRFSGRQFSNSRSEMNVSTLELGDSALYLCASSLEGGRHGYTFGSGTRLTVV.

For this clone: This CDR3 is also generated by other DNA sequences in the sample. The rearrangement uses TRBV7-8 and TRBJ1-1; D is unclear. This CDR3 has 13 amino acids. Germline CDR1 is SGHVS and CDR2 is FQNEAQ. The V end was cut by 5 bases, the J end by 1 base, with 8 bases between. CDR3 bases: TGTGCCAGCAGCCTTGGGAGGAACACTGAAGCTTTCTTT. It codes for CASSLGRNTEAFF.

The chain recombines TRBV7-8 with TRBJ1-3, with D perhaps matching TRBD1 (5 bases). The CDR3 extends over 15 amino acids. V was clipped by 5 bases and J by 0 bases, with 11 bases between them. Germline CDR1 reads SGHVS; CDR2 reads FQNEAQ. CDR3 in amino acids: CASSPQVISGNTIYF. CDR3 sequence (DNA): TGTGCCAGCAGCCCACAGGTCATCTCTGGAAACACCATATATTTT. Filled out from reference TRBV7-8 and TRBJ1-3, the complete variable domain reads GAGVSQSPRYKVAKRGQDVALRCDPISGHVSLFWYQQALGQGPEFLTYFQNEAQLDKSGLPSDRFFAERPEGSVSTLKIQRTQQEDSAVYLCASSPQVISGNTIYFGEGSWLTVV.

The chain employs TRBV13 and TRBJ2-7, with TRBD2 as a possible D gene (5 bases). Between the trimmed V and J ends, which lost 4 bases and 2 bases, there was a span of 6 bases. CDR1 and CDR2 (germline): PRHDT, FYEKMQ (reference sequence). The CDR3 sequence is 12 residues long. CDR3 in DNA: TGTGCCAGCAGCTCCGGGACCTACGAGCAGTACTTC. Encoded protein: CASSSGTYEQYF.

The J gene is TRBJ2-2, the V gene TRBV3-1 (or the pseudogene TRBV3-2), with D maybe TRBD2 (5 bases). CDR3 length: 11 amino acids. The germline gives CDR1 LGHDT, CDR2 YNNKEL (reference sequence). Trimming stripped 10 bases from V and 5 bases from J, with 8 bases between. The CDR3 coding sequence is TGTGCCATTCGGGGTACCGGGGAGCTGTTTTTT. Translation gives CAIRGTGELFF.

This clone has only one observation. The CDR3: CATSDPRTEQETQYF. CDR3 bases: TGTGCCACCAGTGATCCGCGGACAGAACAAGAGACCCAGTACTTC. This chain joins TRBV24-1 and TRBJ2-5; D may be TRBD1 (6 bases). Trimming removed 3 bases at V and 2 bases at J, with 12 bases between. There are 15 residues in the CDR3. Germline V gene sequence: CDR1 KGHDR, CDR2 SFDVKD.

The gene calls are TRBV3-1 (or the pseudogene TRBV3-2) and TRBJ2-3, with TRBD2 matching 7 bases. This CDR3 contains 12 residues. With 0 bases clipped from V and 10 bases from J, the junction kept 1 base outside the gene matches. CDR1 LGHDT and CDR2 YNNKEL come from the germline V gene (reference sequence). CDR3 in DNA: TGTGCCAGCAGCCAAGAGGGACTATCGCAGTATTTT. Translated, it gives CASSQEGLSQYF.

This rearrangement joins TRBV10-3 to TRBJ1-6, with D perhaps TRBD1 (6 bases). Germline CDR1 and CDR2: ENHRY and SYGVKD. V lost 2 bases to trimming and J lost 9 bases, with 14 bases between them. CDR3 length equals 15 residues. The CDR3 DNA follows: TGTGCCATCAGTGAGCAGGGGAAGGGCAGTTCACCCCTCCACTTT. Translation gives CAISEQGKGSSPLHF.

The table lists this clone with a count of one. The chain is built from TRBV23-1 and TRBJ1-5, with D unresolved. TRBV23-1 is an ORF, with its function uncertain. With 0 bases removed from V and 3 bases from J, the gap between germline ends came to 15 bases. The CDR3 sequence is 17 residues long. In nucleotides, the CDR3 is TGCGCCAGCAGTCAATCGGCGAATGGGCAGATCAATCAGCCCCAGCATTTT. Protein sequence: CASSQSANGQINQPQHF.

The chain recombines TRBV6-1 with TRBJ2-1; 12 bases agree with TRBD2. The CDR3 extends over 18 amino acids. CDR1 is MNHNS, CDR2 SASEGT, per germline. Trimming cost V 4 bases and J 4 bases; bases outside gene matches: 11. CDR3 loop: CASSALAGGLIIYNEQFF. CDR3 nucleotide sequence: TGTGCCAGCAGTGCCCTAGCGGGGGGGCTCATAATATACAATGAGCAGTTCTTC.

The chain employs TRBV12-3 or TRBV12-4 and TRBJ1-2, with D maybe TRBD1 (6 bases). V was clipped by 7 bases and J by 5 bases, with 11 bases between them. The CDR3 is 12 residues long. The CDR3 here is CASTEGGYGYTF. The DNA of the CDR3 is TGTGCCAGCACTGAGGGGGGGTATGGCTACACCTTC.

The rearrangement uses TRBV3-1 (or the pseudogene TRBV3-2) and TRBJ2-1; D is ambiguous. CDR3 length: 12 amino acids. The V gene's germline CDR1 is LGHDT and CDR2 YNNKEL (reference sequence). Trimming removed 4 bases from V and 7 bases from J, with 8 bases in between. CDR3 protein: CASSPAGNEQFF. CDR3 bases: TGTGCCAGCAGCCCGGCCGGGAATGAGCAGTTCTTC.

This clone has a single count. The chain recombines TRBV7-7 with TRBJ2-5, with TRBD2 as a possible D gene (5 bases). The germline V gene encodes CDR1 SSHAT and CDR2 FNYEAQ (reference sequence). Deletions cut 1 base from V and 2 bases from J, with 11 bases between. This CDR3 is 15 amino acids long. The CDR3 region is CASSLGSGRQETQYF. The CDR3 DNA sequence: TGTGCCAGCAGCTTAGGGAGCGGACGTCAAGAGACCCAGTACTTC.